This T cell receptor (beta chain) was profiled in a study of Ad26.COV2.S vaccination and SARS-CoV-2 variants. Across the study: Recipients of Ad26.COV2.S got it intramuscularly, once or twice 56 days apart.

CDR1 is MNHEY and CDR2 is SVGEGT in the germline V gene. V dropped 6 bases and J dropped 0 bases, with 10 bases sitting between them. The CDR3 totals 14 residues. Overall study findings and caveats: Substantial breadth was reportedly displayed by spike-specific CD8+ and CD4+ T cell responses after vaccination. Participants given vaccine showed non-spike TCR breadth similar to that of placebo recipients.

Clones were sequenced by immunoSEQ multiplex PCR, and TCRdb holds only the in-frame ones, with some missing. Of roughly 240,000 clones in the sample, approximately 90% were seen once. Treatment specified: some 20 received Ad26.COV2.S at low or high dose, single or two shots; roughly five received placebo; per-sample allocation not given. Each sample was drawn 63 days after the first injection (of vaccine or placebo). An Ad26 vector that expressed Wuhan-strain SARS-CoV-2 spike constituted the vaccine. A word on this clone: No antigen is known for it.

The sequence derives from a person between 18 and 65 years old who received the Ad26.COV2.S COVID-19 vaccine or a placebo. Material: peripheral blood, obtained in a trial of Ad26.COV2.S vaccine versus placebo. The genes are TRBV6-2 or TRBV6-3 and TRBJ2-3; no firm D call. Here the CDR3 reads CASSLVSSTDTQYF. CDR3 nucleotide sequence: TGTGCCAGCAGCCTCGTCTCTAGCACAGATACGCAGTATTTT.